Each of the 12 T cell receptor beta chains below was sequenced from the same sample in a study of CD8+ T cells in alopecia areata. It was cDNA, reverse transcribed from extracted RNA, that served as the sequencing template. Assay: immunoSEQ multiplex PCR; the TCRdb copy retains only in-frame clones and omits some. This sample has 120,000 to 150,000 clones; roughly 60% occur once, and the top ten carry 36%. The sample comprised CD8+ T cells sorted from blood. These TCRs come from a human donor in good health.

This chain uses TRBV6-5 with TRBJ1-2; 8 bases are a match to TRBD1. In germline, CDR1 is MNHEY, CDR2 SVGAGI. V lost 0 bases and J lost 4; bases outside the gene matches: 1. The CDR3 covers 14 residues. CDR3 sequence reads: CASSYSGQAYGYTF. CDR3 DNA: TGTGCCAGCAGTTACTCGGGACAGGCCTATGGCTACACCTTC.

V usage is TRBV7-8 and J usage is TRBJ2-7; tentative D call: TRBD2 (5 bases). Germline V gene lookup returns CDR1 SGHVS and CDR2 FQNEAQ. V lost 3 bases to trimming and J lost 1 base, with 10 bases between them. The CDR3 has 14 residues. In DNA, the CDR3 is TGTGCCAGCAGCTTGCTCGCGGGTTCCTACGAGCAGTACTTC. It specifies CASSLLAGSYEQYF.

This clone occurred a few times. This chain links TRBV28 with TRBJ2-5; no reliable D call. Deletions cut 7 bases from V and 3 bases from J, with 12 bases between. Per germline, CDR1 MDHEN and CDR2 SYDVKM. The CDR3 spans 13 residues. CDR3 loop: CASNPIGKETQYF. The DNA of the CDR3 is TGTGCCAGCAATCCCATAGGGAAAGAGACCCAGTACTTC.

This rearrangement joins TRBV2 to TRBJ1-1; no definite D call. Germline loops: CDR1 SNHLY, CDR2 FYNNEI. The CDR3 is 11 residues long. V was clipped by 8 bases and J by 1 base, with 5 bases between them. CDR3 amino acids: CASLGNTEAFF. CDR3 nucleotides: TGTGCCAGCCTAGGGAACACTGAAGCTTTCTTT. Looking up the rest from reference TRBV2 and TRBJ1-1 gives the full variable domain: EPEVTQTPSHQVTQMGQEVILRCVPISNHLYFYWYRQILGQKVEFLVSFYNNEISEKSEIFDDQFSVERPDGSNFTLKIRSTKLEDSAMYFCASLGNTEAFFGQGTRLTVV.

CDR3: CASSLESATDTQYF. In DNA, the CDR3 is TGTGCCAGCAGCTTGGAATCAGCCACAGATACGCAGTATTTT. The chain combines TRBV5-6 with TRBJ2-3; no firm D call. Between the trimmed V and J ends, which lost 0 bases and 2 bases, there was a span of 7 bases. CDR1 is SGHDT and CDR2 is YYEEEE in the germline V gene. The CDR3 runs to 14 residues.

The chain combines TRBV27 with TRBJ1-5; D gene unclear. V lost 1 base and J 7 bases, leaving 5 bases between the germline ends. CDR3 size: 12 residues. Germline V gene data show CDR1 as MNHEY and CDR2 as SMNVEV (reference sequence). CDR3 loop: CASSLFGQPQHF. CDR3 bases: TGTGCCAGCAGTTTATTTGGCCAGCCCCAGCATTTT.

The rearrangement joins TRBV21-1 to TRBJ2-4; the table assigns TRBD1, which was not confirmed against the DNA. TRBV21-1 is shown as a pseudogene. The CDR3 is 15 residues long. In DNA, the CDR3 is TGTGCCAGCAGCAACCCCAGGACAGCGAAAAACATTCAGTACTTC. It yields the protein CASSNPRTAKNIQYF.

The chain combines TRBV11-2 with TRBJ1-1; a possible D gene is TRBD1 (6 bases). The germline CDR1 and CDR2 sequences are SGHAT and FQNNGV. V lost 1 base, J lost 5 bases, and 11 bases lay in between. This CDR3 is built from 14 residues. CDR3 in DNA: TGTGCCAGCAGCTTAGTGGCAGGGGCGACTGAAGCTTTCTTT. Protein product: CASSLVAGATEAFF.

The chain carries TRBV7-9 and TRBJ2-1; D not certain. V lost 4 bases to trimming and J lost 5 bases, with 6 bases between them. Germline V gene data show CDR1 as SEHNR and CDR2 as FQNEAQ (reference sequence). The CDR3 has 12 residues. CDR3 nucleotides: TGTGCCAGCAGCTCGGACGACAATGAGCAGTTCTTC. It is translated as CASSSDDNEQFF. Combining the CDR3 with reference TRBV7-9 and TRBJ2-1 gives the whole variable domain DTGVSQNPRHKITKRGQNVTFRCDPISEHNRLYWYRQTLGQGPEFLTYFQNEAQLEKSRLLSDRFSAERPKGSFSTLEIQRTEQGDSAMYLCASSSDDNEQFFGPGTRLTVL.

This clone was detected only a few times. The chain links TRBV29-1 to TRBJ2-3; 10 bases fit TRBD2. V shed 3 bases and J 3 bases; nucleotides not matched to a gene: 3. Germline values: CDR1 SQVTM, CDR2 ANQGSEA. This CDR3 has 14 amino acids. CDR3 region: CSVEGSGRTDTQYF. The DNA for the CDR3 is TGCAGCGTTGAGGGTAGCGGGAGGACAGATACGCAGTATTTT.

CDR3 loop: CASSLVPSYEQYF. CDR3 in DNA: TGCGCCAGCAGCTTGGTTCCAAGTTACGAGCAGTACTTC. The chain joins TRBV5-1 to TRBJ2-7, with unresolved D. This CDR3 has 13 amino acids. Trimming stripped 0 bases from V and 4 bases from J, with 8 bases between. The germline V gene has CDR1 SGHRS and CDR2 YFSETQ.

The V and J genes are TRBV29-1 and TRBJ2-1, with 14 nucleotides matching TRBD2. The CDR3 length is 15 residues. Losses at the gene ends were 1 base for V and 4 bases for J; bases not matched to a gene: 0. Germline CDR1 reads SQVTM; CDR2 reads ANQGSEA. CDR3 coding DNA: TGCAGCGTTGAAGGACTAGCGGGAGGGTACAATGAGCAGTTCTTC. Translated: CSVEGLAGGYNEQFF.